Following are 22 T cell receptor beta chains from one sample sequenced in a study of blood T cells in healthy people across ages. Next came a second PCR, run for about 7 to 12 cycles, which used a sample-barcoded 5' primer along with a J-beta primer mix. TCRdb processed the 5' RACE reads anew with MiXCR; each CDR3 protein has one entry. This table has about 1.8 million distinct CDR3 sequences, around half appearing once. Material for sequencing was blood. Receptor source: a woman aged 40 to 50 in good health.

This clonotype was detected a few times. The chain is built from TRBV10-3 and TRBJ2-7; D is uncertain. This CDR3 has 10 amino acids. The germline CDR1 and CDR2 sequences are ENHRY and SYGVKD. With 10 bases removed from V and 5 bases from J, the gap between germline ends came to 9 bases. The CDR3 is CATAIHEQYF. CDR3 coding DNA: TGTGCCACCGCGATACACGAGCAGTACTTC.

The rearrangement uses TRBV9 and TRBJ1-1, with D unclear. This CDR3 region has 15 residues. Deletions cut 0 bases from V and 1 base from J, with 10 bases between. Germline V gene data show CDR1 as SGDLS and CDR2 as YYNGEE. The DNA for the CDR3 is TGTGCCAGCAGCGTAGATATGAAAAGGAACACTGAAGCTTTCTTT. This encodes CASSVDMKRNTEAFF.

V gene TRBV20-1 combines with J gene TRBJ2-5; 8 nucleotides line up with TRBD2. The closer fit of TRBJ2-7 to the DNA end suggests the J call may be wrong. The CDR3 covers 14 residues. The germline V gene has CDR1 DFQATT and CDR2 SNEGSKA (reference sequence). CDR3 residues: CSASPSGLRYEQYF. DNA for the CDR3: TGCAGTGCTTCCCCTAGCGGGTTACGATACGAGCAGTACTTC.

In regard to this clonotype: This may be a read error: a much more frequent sequence differs by one nucleotide. The chain carries TRBV29-1 and TRBJ2-5, with a weak D call TRBD2 (5 bases). CDR1 is SQVTM and CDR2 is ANQGSEA in the germline V gene. This CDR3 contains 11 residues. The V gene lost 5 bases and the J gene lost 11 bases, with 15 bases spanning the gap. CDR3 loop: CSVHTGNEQYF. The CDR3, as DNA: TGCAGCGTTCATACGGGGAATGAGCAGTACTTC.

This chain joins TRBV18 and TRBJ2-3; 8 nucleotides match TRBD1. The CDR3 is 16 amino acids. CDR1 is KGHSH and CDR2 is LQKENI in the germline V gene. With V trimmed by 0 bases and J by 2 bases, 4 bases remained unmatched. CDR3 in amino acids: CASSPPRTGNTDTQYF. The CDR3 DNA reads as TGTGCCAGCTCACCACCGAGGACAGGGAACACAGATACGCAGTATTTT.

This clonotype is a singleton in its sample. V usage is TRBV13 and J usage is TRBJ1-4, with a tentative D call TRBD1 (5 bases). The CDR3 runs 16 residues. V shed 6 bases and J shed 4 bases, with 18 bases lying between them. Germline-derived CDR1 and CDR2 are PRHDT and FYEKMQ (reference sequence). CDR3 amino acids: CASSPRRAGINEKLFF. CDR3 nucleotides: TGTGCCAGCAGTCCCCGCCGGGCAGGGATTAATGAAAAACTGTTTTTT. Drawing the rest from reference TRBV13 and TRBJ1-4, the complete variable domain is AAGVIQSPRHLIKEKRETATLKCYPIPRHDTVYWYQQGPGQDPQFLISFYEKMQSDKGSIPDRFSAQQFSDYHSELNMSSLELGDSALYFCASSPRRAGINEKLFFGSGTQLSVL.

The genes are TRBV13 and TRBJ2-3; D gene uncertain. Germline CDR1 and CDR2: PRHDT and FYEKMQ (reference sequence). With 1 base removed from V and 2 bases from J, the gap between germline ends came to 10 bases. The CDR3 sequence is 15 residues long. CDR3 region: CASSLVRRDTDTQYF. DNA for the CDR3: TGTGCCAGCAGCTTAGTTCGACGCGACACAGATACGCAGTATTTT.

The V gene is TRBV27, the J gene TRBJ2-3; 8 bases are a match to TRBD1. The CDR3 is made up of 17 amino acids. Germline values: CDR1 MNHEY, CDR2 SMNVEV (reference sequence). V gave up 5 bases and J gave up 1 base; unmatched junction bases: 11. Written as DNA, the CDR3 is TGTGCCAGCAGTCCCGGGACAGGAGATCAACGCACAGATACGCAGTATTTT. This gives the protein CASSPGTGDQRTDTQYF.

The chain couples TRBV9 to TRBJ2-6, with a possible D match to TRBD1 (6 bases). CDR1 and CDR2 from the germline V gene are SGDLS and YYNGEE. Trimming pared 1 base from V and 0 bases from J, leaving 20 bases between. The CDR3 runs to 20 residues. The CDR3 sequence: CASSVSPGQQRLSGANVLTF. In DNA, the CDR3 is TGTGCCAGCAGCGTAAGCCCAGGACAGCAACGGCTCTCTGGGGCCAACGTCCTGACTTTC.

The sample holds a few counts of this clonotype. V gene TRBV18 combines with J gene TRBJ2-7; D possibly matches TRBD1 or TRBD2 (5 bases each). The J call is in doubt because the DNA end fits TRBJ2-5 better. Germline assignment: CDR1 KGHSH and CDR2 LQKENI. This CDR3 is 16 amino acids long. The CDR3 DNA reads as TGTGCCAGCTCACCACTTTCTGGGACGTCGGGGGAGACCCAGTACTTC. Protein: CASSPLSGTSGETQYF.

The V gene is TRBV27, the J gene TRBJ1-2; 8 bases are shared with TRBD1. This CDR3 comprises 14 residues. The germline gives CDR1 MNHEY, CDR2 SMNVEV (reference sequence). V lost 6 bases, J lost 4 bases, and 7 bases stayed unmatched. As DNA, the CDR3 is TGTGCCAGCAGCTCTTACAGGGGGACCTATGGCTACACCTTC. This translates into CASSSYRGTYGYTF.

Only a few counts were recorded for this clonotype. DNA for the CDR3: TGTGCCAGCAGCCGATCCGCTAGCGGCATCAAAGAGACCCAGTACTTC. This sequence encodes CASSRSASGIKETQYF. This sequence joins TRBV11-2 and TRBJ2-7; 7 nucleotides agree with TRBD2. The J call is doubtful: the DNA matches TRBJ2-5 better. The V gene's germline CDR1 is SGHAT and CDR2 FQNNGV. This CDR3 comprises 16 residues.

V usage is TRBV28 and J usage is TRBJ1-2; 7 bases fit TRBD1. Trimming cost V 7 bases and J 7 bases; bases outside gene matches: 9. Germline CDR1 reads MDHEN; CDR2 reads SYDVKM. The CDR3 sequence is 13 residues long. The CDR3 DNA reads TGTGCCAGCATTTTTCCGTACAGGGGTGGCTACACCTTC. The encoded protein is CASIFPYRGGYTF.

This rearrangement joins TRBV29-1 to TRBJ2-5; D possibly uses TRBD1 or TRBD2 (7 bases each). Trimming pared 5 bases from V and 11 bases from J, leaving 21 bases between. The CDR3 loop spans 13 amino acids. Germline lookup yields CDR1 SQVTM and CDR2 ANQGSEA. DNA of the CDR3: TGCAGCGTTCTCCCAGGGGGGGGCGGTGAGCAGTACTTC. Translated: CSVLPGGGGEQYF.

The chain combines TRBV5-1 with TRBJ2-7; D gene ambiguous. CDR1 SGHRS and CDR2 YFSETQ come from the germline V gene. The CDR3 sequence is 14 residues long. Trimming stripped 4 bases from V and 2 bases from J, with 13 bases between. The CDR3 nucleotides are TGCGCCAGCAGCGTGTACAGCTTACCCTACGAGCAGTACTTC. It translates to CASSVYSLPYEQYF.

The chain carries TRBV6-2 or TRBV6-3 and TRBJ2-1, with 11 bases lining up with TRBD1. Germline CDR1 MNHEY, CDR2 SVGEGT. The CDR3 is made up of 16 amino acids. The junction had 8 bases not matched to a gene; V was cut back by 3 bases and J by 7 bases. The CDR3 bases are TGTGCCAGCAGTTATCTGGGGGACAGGGGGGTTAATGAGCAGTTCTTC. It is translated as CASSYLGDRGVNEQFF.

The V call is TRBV4-3, the J call TRBJ2-1, with TRBD2 as a possible D gene (5 bases). The germline CDR1 and CDR2 sequences are LGHNA and YSLEER. There are 15 residues in the CDR3. V was clipped by 6 bases and J by 2 bases, with 14 bases between them. DNA of the CDR3: TGCGCCAGCAGTGATCGGAGCGGCCCCTACAATGAGCAGTTCTTC. This sequence encodes CASSDRSGPYNEQFF.

This clonotype was counted a single time. The rearrangement uses TRBV14 and TRBJ1-6, with D tentatively TRBD1 (5 bases). Germline values: CDR1 SGHDN, CDR2 FVKESK. This CDR3 has 15 amino acids. V was trimmed by 4 bases and J by 8 bases, leaving 15 bases between them. The CDR3 nucleotides read TGTGCCAGCAGCCTCTTCCAGGGTTGGTATTCACCCCTCCACTTT. It is translated as CASSLFQGWYSPLHF.

Only a few counts were recorded for this clonotype. The V and J genes are TRBV10-3 and TRBJ2-5; TRBD2 matches 11 bases. Trimming took 3 bases from V and 3 from J; bases not matched to a gene: 6. There are 16 residues in the CDR3. CDR1 and CDR2 from the germline V gene are ENHRY and SYGVKD. CDR3 nucleotides: TGTGCCATCAGTGATCCTGGGACTAGCGGAAAAGAGACCCAGTACTTC. Amino acid sequence: CAISDPGTSGKETQYF.

This chain links TRBV3-1 with TRBJ2-7; TRBD2 aligns across 7 bases. This CDR3 spans 12 amino acids. The germline V gene encodes CDR1 LGHDT and CDR2 YNNKEL (reference sequence). The V gene end was trimmed by 4 bases and the J gene end by 10 bases; junction bases not matched to a gene: 7. CDR3 DNA: TGTGCCAGCAGCCCCTTTAGGGAGGGCCAGTACTTC. It yields the protein CASSPFREGQYF.

The chain employs TRBV20-1 and TRBJ1-2; possibly TRBD1 for D (5 bases). Germline V lookup: CDR1 DFQATT, CDR2 SNEGSKA (reference sequence). The CDR3 covers 12 residues. The V gene lost 3 bases and the J gene lost 6 bases, with 11 bases spanning the gap. The CDR3 coding sequence is TGCAGTGCTAGCGCGGGGGGGAATGGCTACACCTTC. Its protein product is CSASAGGNGYTF.

This clonotype was seen ten or more times. The V call is TRBV6-2 or TRBV6-3, the J call TRBJ1-5; maybe TRBD1 (5 bases). Trimming took 2 bases from V and 7 from J, leaving 12 bases between them. Germline loops: CDR1 MNHEY, CDR2 SVGEGT. This CDR3 has 14 residues. CDR3 DNA: TGTGCCAGCAGTTACGCCCAGGGTCGGCAGCCCCAGCATTTT. Amino acids: CASSYAQGRQPQHF.